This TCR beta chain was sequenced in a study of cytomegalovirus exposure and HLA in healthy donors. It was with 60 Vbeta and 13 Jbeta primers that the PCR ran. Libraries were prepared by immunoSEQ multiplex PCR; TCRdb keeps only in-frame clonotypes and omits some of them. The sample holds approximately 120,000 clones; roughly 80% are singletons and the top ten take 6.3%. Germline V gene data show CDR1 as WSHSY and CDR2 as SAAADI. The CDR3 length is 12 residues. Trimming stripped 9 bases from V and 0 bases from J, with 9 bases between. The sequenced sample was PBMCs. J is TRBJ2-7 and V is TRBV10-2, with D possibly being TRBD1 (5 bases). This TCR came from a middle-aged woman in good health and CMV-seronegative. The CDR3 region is CASKQDSYEQYF. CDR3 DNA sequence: TGCGCCAGTAAACAGGACTCCTACGAGCAGTACTTC.